One TCR beta chain is described in this entry. This clone's antigen is unknown. Libraries were made using the immunoSEQ multiplex PCR assay. For the multiplex PCR, a mixture combining 60 forward primers for TCR Vbeta segments and 13 reverse primers for TCR Jbeta segments was used. A multiplex PCR assay on genomic DNA amplified the CDR3 region of rearranged TCR beta genes. The Illumina HiSeq System was used to sequence the amplified TCR beta libraries as 87-base-pair reads. The authors' analysis ran thus. A later analysis tallied roughly 78 million unique TCR beta chains across the 660 or so repertoires, and about 12 million of those chains were shared by two or more donors. To remove PCR and sequencing errors, raw reads were error-corrected and collapsed into unique sequences using a nearest-neighbor algorithm that merged closely related sequences. Alignment of CDR3 sequences to IMGT reference sequences was used to assign V, D and J gene segments. Each retained sequence needed at least a six-nucleotide match to both a V gene segment and a J gene segment. A rearrangement was called productive if the CDR3 had no stop codons and remained in frame with V and J, and every other rearrangement was called non-productive. CDR3 was defined according to IMGT convention as the region running from the second conserved V-encoded cysteine to the conserved J-encoded phenylalanine. Sequences without an unambiguous match to a single V gene segment were excluded from the earlier analysis of a few hundred of the donors. An earlier analysis of several hundred of the donors called V segments functional above 56.7% productive rearrangements and segregating when the between-donor standard deviation exceeded 5%. A statistical classification framework was developed to diagnose cytomegalovirus status using the catalog of TCR beta chain sequences. V and J gene assignment, in a later analysis, came from comparing TCR nucleotide sequences with IMGT/GENE-DB human TR gene sequences. The TCRdist pipeline was used in a later analysis to assign CDR3 sequences and most-parsimonious VDJ recombination scenarios. A later analysis defined each TCR beta chain by its CDR3 amino acid sequence plus V-gene family, and excluded reads lacking a unique V-gene family. In a later analysis, approximately 640 highly shared, low-generation-probability nucleotide sequences were removed to address suspected cross-contamination and a sequencing artifact. For each public chain, a later analysis derived a clonal expansion index from normalized ranks of inferred template counts within each repertoire. Generation probabilities in a later analysis came from a VDJ recombination model fitted to out-of-frame rearrangements, and those results were checked against IGoR. In a later analysis, hypergeometric tests were used to score TCR-TCR, TCR-HLA and TCR-CMV co-occurrence, with a repertoire-size bias correction applied to TCR pairs. To estimate false discovery rates, a later analysis permuted the HLA or CMV assignments 20 times. A later analysis grouped co-occurring TCRs with DBSCAN, adding TCRdist sequence similarity when clustering within HLA-allele-positive subsets. Repertoires with fewer than 30,000 or more than 120,000 public chains, plus five repertoires with anomalous nucleotide sharing, were excluded from co-occurrence clustering. Not all clones reach the TCRdb copy of this immuneACCESS table, which keeps in-frame sequences only. Checked studies attribute under half of the gap to unresolved V genes and leave the rest unexplained. The V and J calls and the clone size are those of that table, but D and trimming were determined from the DNA. For this sample, the table gives some 140,000 clones. The ten largest account for just under 2% of the sample.

This entry is derived from a study of cytomegalovirus exposure and HLA in healthy donors (dated by TCRdb to 2016 to 2017). Turning to the overall study: According to an earlier analysis of 587 of the donors, some 180 million T cells yielded approximately 120 million unique TCR beta sequences and about 280 Gb of sequence data. Roughly 300 gigabases of sequencing data and approximately 85 million unique TCR sequences were included in an early release covering about 700 HLA-typed donors. Of the roughly 400 genotyped donors, 65% to 90% fell in the genetic ancestry cluster associated with self-reported Caucasian donors. The study aimed to test whether signatures of past pathogen exposure could be identified by cataloging public T cell receptors. The study used immunosequencing to profile the T cell repertoires of around 600 subjects and linked those repertoires to cytomegalovirus serostatus. A separate validation cohort of 100 to 150 different subjects was used in addition to the 666-subject first cohort. The study combined high-throughput TCR immunosequencing, statistical association of individual TCRs with disease status, and machine learning to predict cytomegalovirus infection status. In a later analysis, previously published TCR beta repertoires from 600 to 850 donors were re-analyzed and high-resolution HLA genotyping was added so that TCR occurrence patterns could be studied. Rather than drawing on any new phenotypic data, the later analysis identified candidate immune exposures from TCR beta sequences and the way those sequences occurred across donors. An earlier analysis of some 500 of the donors applied high-throughput TCR beta sequencing to assess whether each TCR beta V gene segment acted as functional or pseudogenic. Donor age, sex, ethnicity and CMV serostatus were collected together with the repertoire data. A later genetic analysis used genome-wide SNP genotypes for 398 of the 666 donors, treating that subset as a discovery cohort. All discovery cohort repertoires had been generated using a single sequencing platform. Class I and class II HLA loci were covered by the typing at four-digit resolution. The number of typed donors differed by locus: 629-630 for A, B, C, DRB1 and DQB1; 500 to 550 for DQA1; over 600 for DPA1; and around 490 for DPB1. Five DR-DQ haplotypes were handled as single units for association and clustering, since linkage in the cohort was strong. Across some 400 genotyped donors of the cohort, an average of about 240,000 unique TCR beta nucleotide sequences per donor were sequenced, and about a sixth of those sequences were non-productive. What the authors observed across the whole study: CMV serostatus was the only immune exposure information available for the cohort. Compared with the roughly 670-donor mean, donors in an Asian-associated ancestry cluster had fewer N-insertions in productive TCRs, according to a later genetic analysis. A group of highly shared sequence variants was considered likely to be a technical artifact of the sequencing pipeline. The study gave a list of about 170 TCR beta chains associated with cytomegalovirus. The earlier analysis of about 600 of the donors excluded some 15 rarely observed V segments, including chromosome 9 orphons, because counts were too low. A later analysis associated about 17,000 TCR beta sequences with specific HLA alleles at a false discovery rate of 0.05. In vitro tests confirmed that a few of the cytomegalovirus-associated TCR beta chains recognize cytomegalovirus antigens. A later analysis reported that several top co-occurrence clusters appeared linked to parvovirus B19, influenza, CMV and Epstein-Barr virus. In an earlier analysis of fewer than 750 of the donors, most TCR beta V segments were observed in productive rearrangements about 87% or about 30% of the time, broadly matching IMGT annotations. According to a later analysis, most CMV-associated TCR beta chains appeared to be HLA-restricted, and the HLA associations seemed to be driven largely by CMV exposure. Cytomegalovirus status was reported to be diagnosed by the classifier with high specificity and sensitivity in both the original and validation cohorts. In a later genetic analysis, a missense DCLRE1C variant was associated with V-gene and J-gene trimming of TCR beta chains, and the association was replicated in an independent cohort. Across donors, most TCR sequences were observed very rarely, whereas some public TCRs were present in many individuals. According to the authors, the approach could potentially be generalized to other disease states and immunological phenotypes. Sequencing depth was assumed to be roughly uniform across donors in the presence/absence analyses, though that assumption may not hold. Correlated functional status among segregating V segments might be attributable to linkage disequilibrium, but an unknown experimental factor could not be ruled out. In a later analysis, TCR association rates were found to vary across HLA loci, with the most associated TCRs seen for DRB1 alleles and the fewest for HLA-C alleles. HLA typing was unavailable for some donors at each locus, so association tests used only the typed subset. A further reported finding was that TCR beta sequences accurately predicted the HLA-A and HLA-B alleles for most subjects in the first cohort. Because the 87-base-pair reads could not distinguish some IMGT-functional V segments, including TRBV6-2 and TRBV6-3, those segments were excluded. Compared with equally common non-associated chains, HLA-associated TCR beta chains in a later analysis were more clonally expanded and had lower generation probabilities. When HLA alleles, especially DR and DQ, strongly co-occurred, TCR associations were difficult to assign to individual alleles. This cohort had only TCR beta chains sequenced, and the lack of alpha or paired-chain data limited which features could be detected.

In total, about 650 healthy bone marrow donors made up the cohort. All cohort members were sampled while nominally healthy, although unrecorded immune exposures were likely present. The donor was CMV seronegative and belonged to the group of 352 seronegative cohort members. Each donor provided a peripheral blood sample, and peripheral blood mononuclear cells were used for TCR beta sequencing. The Qiagen DNeasy Blood Extraction Kit was used to extract genomic DNA from the blood cell samples. Sequences MNHNY (CDR1) and SVGAGI (CDR2) are obtained from the germline V gene (reference sequence). Spanning cysteine to phenylalanine, the CDR3 consists of 15 amino acids. Kept here is only the CDR3 DNA, which spans 45 bases and is read in frame from base 1. Trimming accounts for 4 bases at V and 8 bases at J, while the number of junction bases matched to no gene is 10.

The rearrangement joined TRBV6-6 to TRBJ1-4; TRBD1 aligns with 7 central bases. The source material was PBMCs. This TCR derives from a woman between 55 and 75 years old in good health and CMV-seronegative. The encoded CDR3 is CASSSDRVGNEKLFF. The nucleotide sequence is TGTGCCAGCAGTTCAGACAGGGTAGGGAACGAAAAACTGTTTTTT.